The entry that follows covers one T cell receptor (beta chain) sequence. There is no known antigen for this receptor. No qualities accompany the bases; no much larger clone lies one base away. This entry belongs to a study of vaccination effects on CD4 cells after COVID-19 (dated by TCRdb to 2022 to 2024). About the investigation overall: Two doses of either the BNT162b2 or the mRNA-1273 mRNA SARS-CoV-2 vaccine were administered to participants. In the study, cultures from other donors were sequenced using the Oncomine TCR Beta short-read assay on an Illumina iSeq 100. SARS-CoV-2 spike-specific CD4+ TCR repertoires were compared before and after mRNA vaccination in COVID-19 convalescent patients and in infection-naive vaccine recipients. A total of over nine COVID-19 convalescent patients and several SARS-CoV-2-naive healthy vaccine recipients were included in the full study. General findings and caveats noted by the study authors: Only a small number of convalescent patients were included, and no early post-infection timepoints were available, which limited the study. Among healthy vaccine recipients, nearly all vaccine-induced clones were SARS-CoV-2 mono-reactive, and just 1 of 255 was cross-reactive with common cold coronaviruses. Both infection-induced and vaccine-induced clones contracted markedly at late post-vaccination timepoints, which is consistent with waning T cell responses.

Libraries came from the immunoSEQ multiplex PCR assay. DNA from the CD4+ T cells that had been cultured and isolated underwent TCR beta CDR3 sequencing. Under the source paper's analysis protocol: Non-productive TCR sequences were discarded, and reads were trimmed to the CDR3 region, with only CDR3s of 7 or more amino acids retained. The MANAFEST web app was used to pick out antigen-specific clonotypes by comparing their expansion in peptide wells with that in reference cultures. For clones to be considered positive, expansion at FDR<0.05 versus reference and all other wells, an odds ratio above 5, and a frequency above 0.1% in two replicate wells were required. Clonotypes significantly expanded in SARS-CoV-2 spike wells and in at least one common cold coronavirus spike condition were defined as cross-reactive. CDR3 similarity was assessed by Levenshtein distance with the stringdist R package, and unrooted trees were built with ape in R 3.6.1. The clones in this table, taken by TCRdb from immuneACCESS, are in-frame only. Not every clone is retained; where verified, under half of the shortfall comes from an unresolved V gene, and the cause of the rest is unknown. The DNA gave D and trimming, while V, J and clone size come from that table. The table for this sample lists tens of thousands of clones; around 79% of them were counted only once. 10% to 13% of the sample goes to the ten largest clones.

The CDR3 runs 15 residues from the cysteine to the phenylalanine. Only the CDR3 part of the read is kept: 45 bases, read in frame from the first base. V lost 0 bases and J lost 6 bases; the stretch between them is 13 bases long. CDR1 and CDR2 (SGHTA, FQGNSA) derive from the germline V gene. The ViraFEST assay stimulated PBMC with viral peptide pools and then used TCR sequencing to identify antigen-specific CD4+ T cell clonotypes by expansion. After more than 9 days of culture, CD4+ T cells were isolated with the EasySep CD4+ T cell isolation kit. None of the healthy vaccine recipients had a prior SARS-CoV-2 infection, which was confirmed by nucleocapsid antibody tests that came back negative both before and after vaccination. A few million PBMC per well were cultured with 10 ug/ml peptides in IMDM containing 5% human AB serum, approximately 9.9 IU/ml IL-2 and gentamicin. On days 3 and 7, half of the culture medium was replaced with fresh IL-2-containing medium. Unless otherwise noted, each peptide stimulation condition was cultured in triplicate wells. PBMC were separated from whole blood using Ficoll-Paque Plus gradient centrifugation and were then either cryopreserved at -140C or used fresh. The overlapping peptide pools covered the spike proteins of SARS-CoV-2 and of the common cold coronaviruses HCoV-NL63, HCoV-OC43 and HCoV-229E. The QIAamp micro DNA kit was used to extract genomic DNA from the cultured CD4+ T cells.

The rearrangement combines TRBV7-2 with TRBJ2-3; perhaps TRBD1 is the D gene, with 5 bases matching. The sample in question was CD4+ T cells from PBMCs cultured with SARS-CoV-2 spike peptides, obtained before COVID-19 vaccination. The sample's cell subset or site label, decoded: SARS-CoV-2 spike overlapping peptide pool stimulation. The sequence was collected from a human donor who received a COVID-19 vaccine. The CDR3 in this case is CASSLAPPGPDTQYF. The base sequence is TGTGCCAGCAGCTTAGCCCCCCCAGGGCCCGATACGCAGTATTTT. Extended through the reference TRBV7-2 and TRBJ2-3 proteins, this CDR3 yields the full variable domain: GAGVSQSPSNKVTEKGKDVELRCDPISGHTALYWYRQSLGQGLEFLIYFQGNSAPDKSGLPSDRFSAERTGGSVSTLTIQRTQQEDSAVYLCASSLAPPGPDTQYFGPGTRLTVL.